Following are 30 T cell receptor beta chains from one sample sequenced in a study of cytomegalovirus exposure and HLA in healthy donors. Primers: 60 Vbeta forward and 13 Jbeta reverse. The method was immunoSEQ multiplex PCR; TCRdb's version includes in-frame clones alone and lacks a portion of them. This repertoire includes fewer than 100,000 clones. Sequencing was carried out using PBMCs. Every receptor here comes from a man aged 45-65 years in good health and CMV-seronegative.

This chain connects TRBV5-1 to TRBJ2-2, with TRBD2 matching over 9 bases. The junction had 10 bases not matched to a gene; V was cut back by 5 bases and J by 5 bases. Germline-derived CDR1 and CDR2 are SGHRS and YFSETQ. The CDR3 extends over 16 amino acids. CDR3 residues: CASSPPGLAGTGELFF. DNA of the CDR3: TGCGCCAGCAGTCCTCCGGGACTAGCAGGAACCGGGGAGCTGTTTTTT.

For the CDR3, the DNA is TGCGCCAGCAGCTTTTCGTCGCGGGAGACCCAGTACTTC. Translating gives CASSFSSRETQYF. J is TRBJ2-5 and V is TRBV5-1; no firm D call. This CDR3 contains 13 residues. V was clipped by 2 bases and J by 5 bases, with 10 bases between them. CDR1 is SGHRS and CDR2 is YFSETQ in the germline V gene.

This chain connects TRBV6-5 to TRBJ1-2; possible D gene TRBD1, 6 bases. The CDR3 loop spans 15 amino acids. Trimming shortened V by 2 bases and J by 3 bases, and 13 bases separated the two germline ends. The germline CDR1 and CDR2 sequences are MNHEY and SVGAGI. The CDR3 DNA reads TGTGCCAGCAGTTACGCGACAGGCGGATACTATGGCTACACCTTC. Its protein product is CASSYATGGYYGYTF.

The chain links TRBV12-5 to TRBJ1-1; TRBD1 is a possible D gene (5 bases). Germline lookup yields CDR1 LGHNT and CDR2 FRNRAP. The V and J ends lost 5 bases and 7 bases respectively, with 11 bases between them. The length of the CDR3 is 12 residues. CDR3 sequence reads: CASGGAWDEAFF. The CDR3 DNA reads as TGTGCTAGTGGTGGGGCGTGGGATGAAGCTTTCTTT.

The chain couples TRBV4-3 to TRBJ1-6; TRBD1 agrees at 7 bases. The germline CDR1 and CDR2 sequences are LGHNA and YSLEER. The CDR3 contains 15 residues. Unmatched junction bases numbered 5, after V lost 2 bases and J lost 7 bases. CDR3 amino acids: CASSQSGTVNSPLHF. The CDR3 DNA is TGCGCCAGCAGCCAATCCGGGACAGTAAATTCACCCCTCCACTTT.

The V and J genes are TRBV29-1 and TRBJ2-7; 7 bases line up with TRBD1. The V gene's germline CDR1 is SQVTM and CDR2 ANQGSEA. This CDR3 region has 13 residues. Germline trimming cut 3 bases from V and 4 bases from J; bases unmatched to any gene: 6. The CDR3 DNA reads as TGCAGCGTTGACCCAGGGGGAAATTACGAGCAGTACTTC. Protein: CSVDPGGNYEQYF.

The chain couples TRBV5-8 to TRBJ1-2; 8 nucleotides match TRBD1. The germline CDR1 and CDR2 sequences are SGHTS and YDEGEE. The CDR3 has 13 residues. After removal of 6 bases from V and 6 bases from J, the junction contained 7 bases not matched to a gene. The CDR3 reads CASNTDRGDGYTF. The CDR3 DNA reads TGTGCCAGCAACACCGACAGGGGAGATGGCTACACCTTC. The whole variable domain, filled in from reference TRBV5-8 and TRBJ1-2, reads EAGVTQSPTHLIKTRGQQATLRCSPISGHTSVYWYQQALGLGLQFLLWYDEGEERNRGNFPPRFSGRQFPNYSSELNVNALELEDSALYLCASNTDRGDGYTFGSGTRLTVV.

This sequence joins TRBV18 and TRBJ2-1; D is possibly TRBD2 (7 bases). Germline-derived CDR1 and CDR2 are KGHSH and LQKENI. The V gene lost 2 bases and the J gene lost 10 bases, with 15 bases spanning the gap. The CDR3 length is 14 residues. CDR3: CASSPDDGGREQFF. CDR3 coding DNA: TGTGCCAGCTCACCAGACGACGGGGGGCGCGAGCAGTTCTTC.

V gene TRBV5-8 combines with J gene TRBJ1-1; the match to TRBD1 covers 10 bases. Germline V gene data show CDR1 as SGHTS and CDR2 as YDEGEE. The CDR3 runs 15 residues. Unmatched junction bases numbered 4, after V lost 0 bases and J lost 5 bases. CDR3 bases: TGTGCCAGCAGCTTGGGACAGGGGGCTTGGACTGAAGCTTTCTTT. This codes for CASSLGQGAWTEAFF.

The chain is built from TRBV7-9 and TRBJ1-1, with 9 bases lining up with TRBD1. CDR1 is SEHNR, CDR2 FQNEAQ, per germline (reference sequence). The V segment lost 5 bases and the J segment 5 bases; nucleotides outside the gene matches: 21. The CDR3 spans 19 residues. CDR3 sequence (DNA): TGTGCCAGCAGCCCCCCCGGGACAGGGAGGTGGGGGGTGGTAACTGAAGCTTTCTTT. As protein: CASSPPGTGRWGVVTEAFF.

The chain couples TRBV19 to TRBJ1-5; 8 bases line up with TRBD1. The CDR3 consists of 15 residues. Germline CDR1 reads LNHDA; CDR2 reads SQIVND (reference sequence). The J segment lost 7 bases and the V segment lost 6 bases, leaving 11 bases of the junction unmatched. The CDR3 coding sequence is TGTGCCAGTAGGAAGCAGGGGGCGAGGGAACAGCCCCAGCATTTT. This translates into CASRKQGAREQPQHF.

The chain uses TRBV10-3 and TRBJ1-1, with 8 bases identical to TRBD1. With V trimmed by 6 bases and J by 9 bases, 12 bases remained unmatched. This CDR3 comprises 14 residues. The germline gives CDR1 ENHRY, CDR2 SYGVKD. CDR3 coding DNA: TGTGCCATCAGGGGGATAGAGCAGGGGGCTAAAGCTTTCTTT. Protein product: CAIRGIEQGAKAFF.

Written as DNA, the CDR3 is TGTGCCAGCAGCTTGGTTGCCAGGGGAGTCGCTGGCTACACCTTC. This sequence encodes CASSLVARGVAGYTF. The chain has TRBV5-4 and TRBJ1-2; D perhaps matches TRBD1 (6 bases). CDR1 and CDR2 from the germline V gene are SGHNT and YYREEE (reference sequence). There are 15 residues in the CDR3. The V gene lost 0 bases and the J gene lost 7 bases, with 16 bases spanning the gap.

The J gene is TRBJ1-2, the V gene TRBV5-1; TRBD1 is a possible D gene (6 bases). The V gene's germline CDR1 is SGHRS and CDR2 YFSETQ. Trimming took 0 bases from V and 8 from J, leaving 17 bases between them. This CDR3 is built from 15 residues. CDR3 protein: CASSLGAPGQGGYTF. The DNA of the CDR3 is TGCGCCAGCAGCTTGGGCGCCCCGGGACAAGGGGGCTACACCTTC.

The chain employs TRBV18 and TRBJ1-6, with D uncertain. V gave up 2 bases and J gave up 8 bases, with 7 bases separating them. Germline CDR1 is KGHSH and CDR2 is LQKENI. The CDR3 is made up of 13 amino acids. The CDR3 here is CASSPGGDSPLHF. The CDR3 DNA sequence: TGTGCCAGCTCACCAGGCGGCGATTCACCCCTCCACTTT.

In regard to this clone: Within the sample, other DNA sequences also encode this same CDR3. The V call is TRBV9, the J call TRBJ1-1; possibly TRBD1 for D (6 bases). This CDR3 region has 16 residues. V lost 0 bases and J 4 bases, leaving 16 bases between the germline ends. The germline V gene has CDR1 SGDLS and CDR2 YYNGEE. The CDR3 nucleotides read TGTGCCAGCAGCGTAGCGGACGGGGTAGGGGGCACTGAAGCTTTCTTT. It yields the protein CASSVADGVGGTEAFF.

The chain is built from TRBV6-5 and TRBJ2-7, with a tentative D call TRBD2 (6 bases). CDR3 length: 15 residues. Germline CDR1 and CDR2: MNHEY and SVGAGI. Trimming cost V 0 bases and J 2 bases, with 11 bases left between them. In nucleotides, the CDR3 is TGTGCCAGCAGTTACTCACGGGGGATCGCCTACGAGCAGTACTTC. Amino acids: CASSYSRGIAYEQYF.

The chain uses TRBV7-3 and TRBJ2-7; 10 positions match TRBD1. This CDR3 is 14 amino acids long. The germline CDR1 and CDR2 sequences are SGHTA and FQGTGA. V dropped 4 bases and J dropped 5; count of bases not matched to a gene: 5. The CDR3 DNA is TGTGCCAGCAGCTCGGGACAGGGGAGCAACGAGCAGTACTTC. It yields the protein CASSSGQGSNEQYF.

The rearrangement uses TRBV28 and TRBJ2-3; 8 bases line up with TRBD1. V shed 6 bases and J 5 bases; nucleotides not matched to a gene: 13. This CDR3 contains 16 residues. Germline assignment: CDR1 MDHEN and CDR2 SYDVKM. This CDR3 is CASSRRPDRVGDTQYF. The CDR3 bases are TGTGCCAGCAGCCGTAGACCGGACAGGGTGGGAGATACGCAGTATTTT.

The chain has TRBV7-6 and TRBJ2-3, with 7 bases fitting TRBD1. Germline lookup yields CDR1 SGHVS and CDR2 FNYEAQ. V dropped 4 bases and J dropped 5; count of bases not matched to a gene: 6. This CDR3 has 14 residues. CDR3 in amino acids: CASSSTGVGDTQYF. CDR3 DNA: TGTGCCAGCAGCTCAACAGGGGTTGGAGATACGCAGTATTTT.

For the CDR3, the DNA is TGTGCCACCAGCAGAGATCGAGGCGCTGGAAACACCATATATTTT. It specifies CATSRDRGAGNTIYF. The chain combines TRBV15 with TRBJ1-3; D not resolved. V was cut by 0 bases and J by 2 bases, with 8 bases left in between. Germline assignment: CDR1 LNHNV and CDR2 YYDKDF (reference sequence). The CDR3 is 15 amino acids.

V is TRBV5-1 and J is TRBJ2-1; D possibly corresponds to TRBD1 (6 bases). The V gene's germline CDR1 is SGHRS and CDR2 YFSETQ. The V gene lost 4 bases and the J gene lost 0 bases, with 11 bases spanning the gap. The CDR3 length is 15 residues. As DNA, the CDR3 is TGCGCCAGCAGCACTGGACAGAGCTCCTACAATGAGCAGTTCTTC. It codes for CASSTGQSSYNEQFF.

The rearrangement joins TRBV5-1 to TRBJ1-1; 7 nucleotides line up with TRBD1. The germline V gene encodes CDR1 SGHRS and CDR2 YFSETQ. Trimming cost V 2 bases and J 1 base; bases outside gene matches: 2. This CDR3 has 14 amino acids. The CDR3 DNA reads TGCGCCAGCAGCTTACAGGGGCAGAACACTGAAGCTTTCTTT. Its translation is CASSLQGQNTEAFF.

The gene calls are TRBV5-1 and TRBJ1-4; a weak D match, TRBD1 (6 bases). V gave up 3 bases and J gave up 5 bases, with 14 bases separating them. This CDR3 contains 15 residues. Germline CDR1 is SGHRS and CDR2 is YFSETQ. CDR3 DNA sequence: TGCGCCAGCAGCTCCTCGACAGGACAGAATGAAAAACTGTTTTTT. Encoded protein: CASSSSTGQNEKLFF.

The V call is TRBV28, the J call TRBJ1-1; TRBD1 matches at 7 bases. Germline V gene sequence: CDR1 MDHEN, CDR2 SYDVKM. V lost 5 bases and J lost 8; bases outside the gene matches: 5. This CDR3 is built from 12 residues. The CDR3, as DNA: TGTGCCAGCAGTCCCCCGGGACAGGAAGCTTTCTTT. Translated, it gives CASSPPGQEAFF.

The chain combines TRBV19 with TRBJ2-1; D remains ambiguous. Trimming removed 0 bases at V and 0 bases at J, with 9 bases between. The CDR3 extends over 16 amino acids. Per the germline V gene, CDR1 is LNHDA and CDR2 is SQIVND (reference sequence). The DNA of the CDR3 is TGTGCCAGTAGTATAGACGCAGGCAGCTCCTACAATGAGCAGTTCTTC. Its protein product is CASSIDAGSSYNEQFF. Full variable domain (missing parts from reference TRBV19 and TRBJ2-1): DGGITQSPKYLFRKEGQNVTLSCEQNLNHDAMYWYRQDPGQGLRLIYYSQIVNDFQKGDIAEGYSVSREKKESFPLTVTSAQKNPTAFYLCASSIDAGSSYNEQFFGPGTRLTVL.

The rearrangement joins TRBV19 to TRBJ1-1; 10 bases match TRBD1. The germline V gene has CDR1 LNHDA and CDR2 SQIVND (reference sequence). CDR3 length equals 17 residues. With V trimmed by 7 bases and J by 2 bases, 13 bases remained unmatched. The CDR3 DNA reads as TGTGCCAGTAAGACCCTATGGGGGACAGGGGACAACACTGAAGCTTTCTTT. Its protein is CASKTLWGTGDNTEAFF.

V is TRBV9 and J is TRBJ1-1; D might be TRBD1 (6 bases). Germline CDR1 is SGDLS and CDR2 is YYNGEE. Trimming left V 3 bases short and J 4 bases short, with 13 bases between. The CDR3 runs 14 residues. The CDR3: CASSAEGQSTEAFF. The DNA of the CDR3 is TGTGCCAGCAGCGCAGAAGGACAGAGCACTGAAGCTTTCTTT. The full variable domain, rest sourced from reference TRBV9 and TRBJ1-1, is DSGVTQTPKHLITATGQRVTLRCSPRSGDLSVYWYQQSLDQGLQFLIQYYNGEERAKGNILERFSAQQFPDLHSELNLSSLELGDSALYFCASSAEGQSTEAFFGQGTRLTVV.

V and J are TRBV2 and TRBJ1-1; no clear D. CDR1 and CDR2 (germline): SNHLY, FYNNEI. V lost 4 bases and J 1 base, leaving 7 bases between the germline ends. The CDR3 is made up of 13 amino acids. CDR3 amino acids: CASSATENTEAFF. CDR3 in DNA: TGTGCCAGCAGTGCAACAGAGAACACTGAAGCTTTCTTT. Filled out from reference TRBV2 and TRBJ1-1, the complete variable domain reads EPEVTQTPSHQVTQMGQEVILRCVPISNHLYFYWYRQILGQKVEFLVSFYNNEISEKSEIFDDQFSVERPDGSNFTLKIRSTKLEDSAMYFCASSATENTEAFFGQGTRLTVV.

The V and J genes are TRBV5-4 and TRBJ1-1; the D gene is possibly TRBD1 (6 bases). This CDR3 contains 15 residues. CDR1 is SGHNT and CDR2 is YYREEE in the germline V gene (reference sequence). V was pared by 1 base and J by 0 bases, with 10 bases between. CDR3 residues: CASSLPGQLNTEAFF. As DNA, the CDR3 is TGTGCCAGCAGCTTGCCTGGACAGCTGAACACTGAAGCTTTCTTT.